This passage covers 2 T cell receptor beta chains from one sample sequenced in a study of EBV T-cell therapy then PD-1 blockade in nasopharyngeal carcinoma. The repertoire was sequenced with immunoSEQ multiplex PCR; TCRdb's copy has only in-frame clones and lacks some. This sample has about 24,000 clones, with nearly 85% found just once. For these TCRs, the target antigens are not known. The treatment was: AdE1-LMPpoly-expanded autologous EBV-specific T-cell therapy followed by anti-PD-1 nivolumab. Specimen: CD8+ T cells from blood, collected at roughly day 61 from a patient whose treatment included autologous EBV-specific T cells and nivolumab. These receptors originate from a man aged 40-55 years with nasopharyngeal carcinoma.

This chain joins TRBV27 and TRBJ2-3, with 7 bases lining up with TRBD1. V was pared by 3 bases and J by 0 bases, with 3 bases of the junction left unmatched. Germline V gene sequence: CDR1 MNHEY, CDR2 SMNVEV (reference sequence). The CDR3 is made up of 15 amino acids. The DNA for the CDR3 is TGTGCCAGCAGTTTGGGACAGCTTAGCACAGATACGCAGTATTTT. Amino acid sequence: CASSLGQLSTDTQYF.

This rearrangement joins TRBV3-1 (or the pseudogene TRBV3-2) to TRBJ2-5, with 7 positions matching TRBD2. With V trimmed by 0 bases and J by 5 bases, 6 bases remained unmatched. The CDR3 spans 15 residues. Germline values: CDR1 LGHDT, CDR2 YNNKEL (reference sequence). The CDR3 loop is CASSQDRTSSETQYF. CDR3 DNA: TGTGCCAGCAGCCAAGATAGGACTAGTTCGGAGACCCAGTACTTC.